Below are 13 T cell receptor beta chains sequenced from a single sample in a study of cytomegalovirus exposure and HLA in healthy donors. Clones were sequenced by immunoSEQ multiplex PCR, and TCRdb holds only the in-frame ones, with some missing. Altogether under 150,000 clones are present, about 90% being singletons, with the ten largest covering under 2%. The sequenced sample was PBMCs. The receptors derive from a young woman in good health and CMV-seronegative.

The chain carries TRBV13 and TRBJ2-7, with 13 bases aligning to TRBD2. The CDR3 extends over 14 amino acids. Germline loops: CDR1 PRHDT, CDR2 FYEKMQ (reference sequence). The trim removed 5 bases at V and 12 bases at J, leaving 10 bases unmatched. The CDR3, as DNA: TGTGCCAGCAGCCCAGGACTAGCGGGGGTAAACCCGTACTTC. It is translated as CASSPGLAGVNPYF.

The chain couples TRBV18 to TRBJ2-3; 13 nucleotides match TRBD2. V shed 10 bases, J shed 4 bases, and the junction held 8 bases outside the gene matches. The length of the CDR3 is 15 residues. Germline V gene lookup returns CDR1 KGHSH and CDR2 LQKENI. The CDR3 loop reads CATKFGLAGADTQYF. The DNA for the CDR3 is TGTGCCACCAAATTCGGACTAGCGGGAGCAGATACGCAGTATTTT. The complete variable domain, with remaining parts taken from reference TRBV18 and TRBJ2-3, reads NAGVMQNPRHLVRRRGQEARLRCSPMKGHSHVYWYRQLPEEGLKFMVYLQKENIIDESGMPKERFSAEFPKEGPSILRIQQVVRGDSAAYFCATKFGLAGADTQYFGPGTRLTVL.

V is TRBV19 and J is TRBJ1-2; 8 nucleotides line up with TRBD1. CDR1 LNHDA and CDR2 SQIVND come from the germline V gene (reference sequence). The trim removed 3 bases at V and 7 bases at J, leaving 4 bases unmatched. The CDR3 is 13 amino acids. CDR3 residues: CASSIGQGTGYTF. DNA for the CDR3: TGTGCCAGTAGTATCGGACAGGGTACTGGCTACACCTTC.

This rearrangement joins TRBV5-1 to TRBJ2-5; 7 bases are a match to TRBD1. Germline V gene lookup returns CDR1 SGHRS and CDR2 YFSETQ. V lost 5 bases and J lost 4; bases outside the gene matches: 8. The CDR3 consists of 14 residues. CDR3 nucleotide sequence: TGCGCCAGCAGAACCGGGACAGCAGCAGAGACCCAGTACTTC. This encodes CASRTGTAAETQYF. Together with reference TRBV5-1 and TRBJ2-5, the CDR3 gives the full variable domain: KAGVTQTPRYLIKTRGQQVTLSCSPISGHRSVSWYQQTPGQGLQFLFEYFSETQRNKGNFPGRFSGRQFSNSRSEMNVSTLELGDSALYLCASRTGTAAETQYFGPGTRLLVL.

This clone was seen only once. The CDR3 DNA follows: TGTGCCAGCAGACGGGACTACTACCAAGAGACCCAGTACTTC. Its protein is CASRRDYYQETQYF. The chain joins TRBV6-6 to TRBJ2-5; TRBD2 matches 7 bases. The CDR3 extends over 14 amino acids. The germline CDR1 and CDR2 sequences are MNHNY and SVGAGI (reference sequence). With V trimmed by 6 bases and J by 0 bases, 4 bases remained unmatched.

The J gene is TRBJ2-7, the V gene TRBV28; D is unclear. Per the germline V gene, CDR1 is MDHEN and CDR2 is SYDVKM. Trimming removed 1 base at V and 0 bases at J, with 10 bases between. The CDR3 has 15 residues. The CDR3: CASSLSSSGSYEQYF. The CDR3 nucleotides read TGTGCCAGCAGTTTATCGAGTTCGGGCTCCTACGAGCAGTACTTC.

This chain connects TRBV7-2 to TRBJ2-7; a possible D gene is TRBD1 (5 bases). Trimming took off 4 bases at V and 2 bases at J, with 9 bases between the two ends. Looked up from germline, CDR1 is SGHTA and CDR2 is FQGNSA. This CDR3 contains 13 residues. The CDR3 nucleotides read TGTGCCAGCAGCTCCCGGACAACCTACGAGCAGTACTTC. Its translation: CASSSRTTYEQYF.

A single count supports this clone. V gene TRBV12-5 combines with J gene TRBJ2-2, with a weak D call TRBD1 (6 bases). CDR1 is LGHNT, CDR2 FRNRAP, per germline. The CDR3 consists of 12 residues. Trimming cost V 6 bases and J 6 bases, with 8 bases left between them. CDR3 coding DNA: TGTGCTAGTGGGGGACAATCCGGGGAGCTGTTTTTT. Protein: CASGGQSGELFF. The whole variable domain, filled in from reference TRBV12-5 and TRBJ2-2, reads DARVTQTPRHKVTEMGQEVTMRCQPILGHNTVFWYRQTMMQGLELLAYFRNRAPLDDSGMPKDRFSAEMPDATLATLKIQPSEPRDSAVYFCASGGQSGELFFGEGSRLTVL.

The rearrangement uses TRBV2 and TRBJ2-7; D gene uncertain. CDR3 size: 12 residues. The germline V gene encodes CDR1 SNHLY and CDR2 FYNNEI. Trimming cost V 5 bases and J 4 bases, with 9 bases left between them. The CDR3 spells CASSQGRYEQYF. CDR3 DNA sequence: TGTGCCAGCAGTCAAGGCCGGTACGAGCAGTACTTC.

The J gene is TRBJ1-4, the V gene TRBV27; 8 positions agree with TRBD1. The CDR3 contains 16 residues. J was trimmed by 5 bases and V by 3 bases; bases with no gene match: 8. The V gene's germline CDR1 is MNHEY and CDR2 SMNVEV (reference sequence). This chain's CDR3 is CASSFTSGQVNEKLFF. Here the CDR3 DNA reads TGTGCCAGCAGTTTTACTTCGGGACAGGTAAATGAAAAACTGTTTTTT.

This clone appeared a few times. J is TRBJ1-4 and V is TRBV29-1; D gene ambiguous. V lost 0 bases, J lost 7 bases, and 15 bases lay in between. CDR3 length: 15 residues. CDR1 is SQVTM, CDR2 ANQGSEA, per germline. The CDR3 DNA reads TGCAGCGTTGAAGATATGACTCATCGGGGTGAAAAACTGTTTTTT. This gives the protein CSVEDMTHRGEKLFF.

The rearrangement uses TRBV27 and TRBJ2-1; 9 nucleotides agree with TRBD1. This CDR3 has 13 residues. Germline V gives CDR1 MNHEY, CDR2 SMNVEV (reference sequence). V gave up 4 bases and J gave up 14 bases; unmatched junction bases: 9. The CDR3 bases are TGTGCCAGCAGTTCCTCCGGGACAGGGTACGAGTTCTTC. Encoded protein: CASSSSGTGYEFF.

The chain couples TRBV7-9 to TRBJ2-7; a possible D gene is TRBD2 (5 bases). V lost 2 bases and J lost 2, with 10 bases in between. Germline CDR1 SEHNR, CDR2 FQNEAQ (reference sequence). The CDR3 contains 14 residues. CDR3 protein: CASSLSERTYEQYF. In DNA form, the CDR3 reads TGTGCCAGCAGCTTATCCGAGCGGACCTACGAGCAGTACTTC.